The entry that follows covers one T cell receptor (beta chain) sequence. Its antigen is unidentified. Trimming took off 2 bases at V and 0 bases at J, with 11 bases between the two ends. Germline values: CDR1 KGHSH, CDR2 LQKENI. CDR3 length: 15 amino acids. The data are from a study of OX40 agonist ivuxolimab in advanced cancers. Whole-study results and caveats: Dosing at 0.1 to 3.0 mg/kg was accompanied by clonal expansion of CD4+ and CD8+ blood T cells by week 6.

Assay: immunoSEQ multiplex PCR; the TCRdb copy retains only in-frame clones and omits some. Of roughly 67,000 clones listed, about nine tenths were seen once; the top ten hold 0.3% to 0.4%. The genes are TRBV18 and TRBJ2-7; D assignment may be TRBD1 or TRBD2 (5 bases each). The sample consisted of CD4+ or CD8+ T cells sorted from blood, taken in a trial of the OX40 agonist ivuxolimab. The receptor comes from an adult with an advanced solid tumor such as melanoma, head and neck, liver or kidney cancer. CDR3: CASSPSGALSYEQYF. Written as DNA, the CDR3 is TGTGCCAGCTCACCATCCGGGGCTCTCTCCTACGAGCAGTACTTC.